The clone carrying this TCR beta chain turned up a few times. The time point is: patch test 3, about 24 weeks after DPC sensitization. As to treatment: therapeutic diphenylcyclopropenone sensitization with weekly scalp DPC. The sample comes from a study of human T cells and chemical hapten exposure. Looked up from germline, CDR1 is PRHDT and CDR2 is FYEKMQ (reference sequence). This CDR3 has 15 residues. Trimming took 2 bases from V and 9 from J; bases not matched to a gene: 8. TCRdb passed the RACE reads through MiXCR, listing each CDR3 protein once. The sample carries roughly 100,000 distinct CDR3 sequences, under 35% recorded once.

The chain has TRBV13 and TRBJ2-4; 9 positions agree with TRBD2. The source was whole blood, collected in connection with sensitization to the hapten diphenylcyclopropenone (DPC). This sequence was found in a man aged 40-55 years with alopecia areata. Some clones in this sample may be carry-over from other donors' samples. The CDR3 is CASSLFGTSRGIQYF. CDR3 sequence (DNA): TGTGCCAGCAGCTTATTTGGGACTAGCCGGGGCATTCAGTACTTC.